The 10 T cell receptor beta chains given below trace back to one sample, sequenced in a study of T cells expressing NK-cell markers. Reprocessing the 5' RACE reads, TCRdb reports a single entry for every CDR3 protein and omits DNA. Here the sample table reports 300,000 to 500,000 distinct CDR3 sequences. The specimen was blood T cells: a sorted CD56 or NKG2C T cell subset, CD4+ or CD8+ T cells, or bulk PBMC T cells (not recorded which). Source of these receptors: a woman aged 45 to 65 in good health.

This sequence joins TRBV14 and TRBJ2-1; TCRdb outputs TRBD1, but without DNA this stays unchecked. Germline V gene data show CDR1 as SGHDN and CDR2 as FVKESK. There are 14 residues in the CDR3. The CDR3 here is CASSQENRVSEQFF.

The CDR3 is CASSLGPALEQFF. The chain employs TRBV14 and TRBJ2-1; with no DNA, the TCRdb D assignment of TRBD2 cannot be verified. Germline V CDR1 and CDR2: SGHDN, FVKESK. The CDR3 runs 13 residues.

The rearrangement uses TRBV14 and TRBJ2-2. The germline V gene has CDR1 SGHDN and CDR2 FVKESK. The CDR3 is 13 residues long. CDR3 protein: CASSQVVAGELFF.

This chain joins TRBV7-6 and TRBJ2-7; TCRdb gives TRBD1 as the D gene, but with no DNA this cannot be confirmed. CDR3 length equals 12 residues. Looked up from germline, CDR1 is SGHVS and CDR2 is FNYEAQ. The CDR3 here is CASSSSGDRQYF.

The chain combines TRBV29-1 with TRBJ2-5; TCRdb returns TRBD1, unconfirmable since there is no DNA. CDR3 length equals 14 residues. Looked up from germline, CDR1 is SQVTM and CDR2 is ANQGSEA. The CDR3 sequence is CSVLRQGGQETQYF.

The J gene is TRBJ2-1, the V gene TRBV6-1; as DNA is missing, the TRBD2 call by TCRdb cannot be tested. Germline assignment: CDR1 MNHNS and CDR2 SASEGT. The CDR3 runs to 14 residues. The chain's CDR3 is CASGREGAYNEQFF.

The chain links TRBV5-1 to TRBJ2-2; TCRdb picks TRBD2, but there is no DNA to check that call. Per the germline V gene, CDR1 is SGHRS and CDR2 is YFSETQ. The CDR3 covers 16 residues. The CDR3 sequence: CASSLTVRVGSGELFF.

The chain has TRBV6-2 or TRBV6-3 and TRBJ1-2. This CDR3 is 14 amino acids long. Germline CDR1 and CDR2: MNHEY and SVGEGT. CDR3 amino acids: CASSYSIGLYGYTF.

The gene calls are TRBV6-4 and TRBJ2-1; without DNA, the TCRdb call of TRBD2 cannot be checked. Germline assignment: CDR1 MRHNA and CDR2 SNTAGT. This CDR3 comprises 17 residues. The CDR3 sequence: CASSRRLADSVNNEQFF.

The V gene is TRBV7-8, the J gene TRBJ2-3; TCRdb gives TRBD1 as the D gene, but with no DNA this cannot be confirmed. The CDR3 is 15 residues long. Germline V gene sequence: CDR1 SGHVS, CDR2 FQNEAQ. CDR3: CASSLAGIEGDTQYF.